The present entry profiles one T cell receptor (beta chain) with its context. Antigen specificity is unknown. The data belong to a study of PD-1 blockade in classical Hodgkin lymphoma. Broader study findings: Whereas CD4+ TCR diversity had risen significantly by C4D1, CD8+ TCR diversity had not. Those starting nivolumab under 1 year post-ASCT were excluded. Before treatment, complete responders showed about the same diversity as newly diagnosed patients.

Germline values: CDR1 SNHLY, CDR2 FYNNEI. This CDR3 region has 16 residues. Trimming stripped 4 bases from V and 1 base from J, with 14 bases between. Patients all relapsed after autologous stem cell transplantation, and there was variation in brentuximab vedotin exposure. Sequencing used immunoSEQ multiplex PCR; TCRdb keeps in-frame clones, though not all of them. Of about 19,000 clones in the sample, about nine tenths were seen once. This sequence was found in a human donor with classical Hodgkin lymphoma. The specimen comprised peripheral blood mononuclear cells (PBMCs), sampled before the second cycle of nivolumab. The chain couples TRBV2 to TRBJ1-5, with D possibly being TRBD1 (5 bases). The CDR3 protein is CASSVEGRRSNQPQHF. In DNA, the CDR3 is TGTGCCAGCAGTGTAGAGGGGCGCAGGAGCAATCAGCCCCAGCATTTT. The full variable domain, in which reference TRBV2 and TRBJ1-5 provide the parts outside the CDR3, is EPEVTQTPSHQVTQMGQEVILRCVPISNHLYFYWYRQILGQKVEFLVSFYNNEISEKSEIFDDQFSVERPDGSNFTLKIRSTKLEDSAMYFCASSVEGRRSNQPQHFGDGTRLSIL.